This T cell receptor (beta chain) was found in a study of cytotoxic CD8 clonotypes in ibrutinib-treated CLL. The wider study: After median about 5.5 years, roughly 15 stayed in remission, some 12 progressed; responses roughly 24 partial, 2 complete.

From germline, CDR1 is SGHTA and CDR2 FQGNSA. Trimming took off 1 base at V and 4 bases at J, with 5 bases between the two ends. The CDR3 runs 12 residues. Assay used: immunoSEQ multiplex PCR; TCRdb lists only in-frame clones, some missing. The profile shows approximately 33,000 clones, approximately 69% of them singletons. The chain is built from TRBV7-2 and TRBJ2-7; no clear D. The sequence came from a human donor with chronic lymphocytic leukemia. Sequenced material: PBMCs, taken before ibrutinib treatment. CDR3 amino acids: CASSLVAYEQYF. CDR3 sequence (DNA): TGTGCCAGCAGCTTAGTCGCTTACGAGCAGTACTTC.